The rows below give T cell receptor beta chains drawn from one sample of a study of blood T cell repertoires in COVID-19. The table came from immunoSEQ multiplex PCR; TCRdb's copy has only in-frame clones and leaves some out. The data contain 100,000 to 150,000 clones, 84% of them singletons. Sequenced input: peripheral blood. The origin of the receptors is a woman in her twenties or thirties who had recovered from COVID-19. Both conserved end residues are part of each CDR3. The order of the fields is J gene, clone size, V gene, D gene, CDR3 DNA, CDR3 protein. D genes are given only for firm matches. Where a row states a size, it is once, few, many or the class of an expanded clone; other rows omit it.

>TRBJ1-2|-|TRBV6-5|-
TGTGCCAGCAGTAACAGGGACGGCTACACCTTC
CASSNRDGYTF
>TRBJ2-3|-|TRBV15|TRBD2
TGTGCCACCAGCAGAGATTGGAGAACTAGCGGGTTGACAGATACGCAGTATTTT
CATSRDWRTSGLTDTQYF
>TRBJ1-2|-|TRBV15|-
TGTGCCACCAGCAGGAACAGGGAGTGGGGCCTAGGGTATGGCTACACCTTC
CATSRNREWGLGYGYTF
>TRBJ2-7|once|TRBV6-5|TRBD2
TGTGCCAGCAGAGAGAGCGGGAGAGACTCCTACGAGCAGTACTTC
CASRESGRDSYEQYF
>TRBJ1-5|-|TRBV6-2/TRBV6-3|TRBD1
TGTGCCAGCAGTGTCCCGGGACAGGGCGGCCAGCCCCAGCATTTT
CASSVPGQGGQPQHF
>TRBJ1-2|-|TRBV6-1|-
TGTGCCAGCAGTGAAGCGGGCGGACTCTATGGCTACACCTTC
CASSEAGGLYGYTF
>TRBJ2-1|few|TRBV7-2|-
TGTGCCAGCAGCTTAGCGGGCGGGGCTAGCCATAGCTCCTACAATGAGCAGTTCTTC
CASSLAGGASHSSYNEQFF
>TRBJ2-3|once|TRBV5-1|-
TGCGCCAGCAGCTTGGGTCTCAGGGCTAGCACAGATACGCAGTATTTT
CASSLGLRASTDTQYF
>TRBJ1-2|-|TRBV9|TRBD1
TGTGCCAGCAGCGCCTCCAGCTCCGGGACAGACTATGGCTACACCTTC
CASSASSSGTDYGYTF
>TRBJ1-1|-|TRBV5-5|TRBD1
TGTGCCAGCAGCTTGATTCCGGGACAGGGGGCCGACACTGAAGCTTTCTTT
CASSLIPGQGADTEAFF
>TRBJ2-1|-|TRBV6-1|TRBD2
TGTGCCAGCAGTGAGAGTGGGAGGGTCCTCAATGAGCAGTTCTTC
CASSESGRVLNEQFF
>TRBJ2-1|-|TRBV5-1|TRBD1
TGCGCCAGCAGCCGGGACAGTTACAATGAGCAGTTCTTC
CASSRDSYNEQFF
>TRBJ2-3|-|TRBV15|-
TGTGCCACCAGCAGAGATCAAACAGATACGCAGTATTTT
CATSRDQTDTQYF
>TRBJ1-2|many|TRBV25-1|-
TGTGCCAGCAGCCCCCTCAGTTTGGGGGGTTTAAATGGCTACACCTTC
CASSPLSLGGLNGYTF
>TRBJ1-5|-|TRBV25-1|-
TGTGCCAGCAGTGACAGCAGGGGCCAGCCCCAGCATTTT
CASSDSRGQPQHF
>TRBJ2-2|once|TRBV15|TRBD2
TGTGCCACCAGCAGGACTAGCGGGATAAACACCGGGGAGCTGTTTTTT
CATSRTSGINTGELFF
>TRBJ2-3|-|TRBV3-1/TRBV3-2|TRBD1
TGTGCCAGCAGCCAAGGGAGGACAGGGCTTACCACAGATACGCAGTATTTT
CASSQGRTGLTTDTQYF
>TRBJ1-1|-|TRBV18|TRBD1
TGTGCCAGCTCACCGGGGACAGGGTTGGACACTGAAGCTTTCTTT
CASSPGTGLDTEAFF
>TRBJ1-2|-|TRBV9|-
TGTGCCAGCAGCGTAGGGGGCAGGGGTAATGGCTACACCTTC
CASSVGGRGNGYTF
>TRBJ1-2|-|TRBV7-9|TRBD1
TGTGCCAGCAGCCATGGGACAGGGCATGGCTACACCTTC
CASSHGTGHGYTF
>TRBJ2-3|-|TRBV9|TRBD1
TGTGCCAGCAGTGCCGGGACAGGGGGCAAAGATACGCAGTATTTT
CASSAGTGGKDTQYF
>TRBJ1-1|-|TRBV11-2|TRBD1
TGTGCCAGCAGCTCGGACAGGGTGAACACTGAAGCTTTCTTT
CASSSDRVNTEAFF
>TRBJ2-1|-|TRBV7-9|TRBD1
TGTGCCAGCAGCTTAACAGGGGACAGCTCCTACAATGAGCAGTTCTTC
CASSLTGDSSYNEQFF
>TRBJ2-7|-|TRBV19|TRBD2
TGTGCCAGCCTCGGGACTAGCGGGAGGGACTACTCCTACGAGCAGTACTTC
CASLGTSGRDYSYEQYF
>TRBJ2-5|-|TRBV18|TRBD1
TGTGCCAGCTCAATGGGGACAGGAGAGACCCAGTACTTC
CASSMGTGETQYF
>TRBJ1-3|medium-sized|TRBV6-1|TRBD1
TGTGCCAGCAGTGATAGAGGGGGCCCTGGAAACACCATATATTTT
CASSDRGGPGNTIYF
>TRBJ2-7|-|TRBV5-1|TRBD1
TGCGCCAGCAGCCCCTTGGGGGACAGGGCGGACGAGCAGTACTTC
CASSPLGDRADEQYF
>TRBJ2-7|-|TRBV5-4|TRBD1
TGTGCCAGCAGCACGACCGGGACAGAGGACCCCTACGAGCAGTACTTC
CASSTTGTEDPYEQYF
>TRBJ2-7|once|TRBV23-1|-
TGCGCCAGCCATTGCGAGCAGTACTTC
CASHCEQYF
>TRBJ2-2|-|TRBV3-1/TRBV3-2|-
TGTGCCAGCAGCCTCACCCTAGCTGTCACGAACACCGGGGAGCTGTTTTTT
CASSLTLAVTNTGELFF
>TRBJ2-7|-|TRBV4-1|-
TGCGCCAGCAGCCTTAAAGAGTCCTCCTACGAGCAGTACTTC
CASSLKESSYEQYF
>TRBJ1-2|-|TRBV6-5|-
TGTGCCAGCAGTTACACCACAGGGACCAACTATGGCTACACCTTC
CASSYTTGTNYGYTF
>TRBJ1-1|few|TRBV6-6|TRBD1
TGTGCCAGCAGCCTACAGGGGGTAGCTTTCTTT
CASSLQGVAFF
>TRBJ1-2|-|TRBV7-3|-
TGTGCCAGCAGCTTGTCCAGGGAATCCGGCTACACCTTC
CASSLSRESGYTF
>TRBJ2-1|-|TRBV10-1|TRBD2
TGCGCCAGCAGTGAGACTAGCGGGGGCAGGGGGAATGAGCAGTTCTTC
CASSETSGGRGNEQFF
>TRBJ2-1|-|TRBV4-1|TRBD1
TGCGCCAGCAGCCAACTACAGGGGGACATATACAATGAGCAGTTCTTC
CASSQLQGDIYNEQFF
>TRBJ2-7|-|TRBV6-1|TRBD2
TGTGCCAGCAGTGAACAAGGACTAGACTACGAGCAGTACTTC
CASSEQGLDYEQYF
>TRBJ2-5|-|TRBV11-1|TRBD2
TGTGCCAGCAGCTCTACGGCGGGAGCCCTACAAGAGACCCAGTACTTC
CASSSTAGALQETQYF
>TRBJ1-5|-|TRBV13|-
TGTGCCAGCAGCTTAAGGGGTGGTCAGCCCCAGCATTTT
CASSLRGGQPQHF
>TRBJ2-5|-|TRBV27|TRBD2
TGTGCCAGCAGTCCCGGGGGGCTAGCGGGGGGGACCCAGTACTTC
CASSPGGLAGGTQYF
>TRBJ1-6|-|TRBV7-9|TRBD1
TGTGCCAGCAGCTTACCCAGTCCCGGGACAGGGGACAATTCACCCCTCCACTTT
CASSLPSPGTGDNSPLHF
>TRBJ1-2|-|TRBV7-9|-
TGTGCCAGCAGCCAAGGATCGGCAGGGTTCTATGGCTACACCTTC
CASSQGSAGFYGYTF
>TRBJ2-1|-|TRBV14|-
TGTGCCAGCAGCCAGTCTAACAATGAGCAGTTCTTC
CASSQSNNEQFF
>TRBJ1-2|-|TRBV18|-
TGTGCCAGCTCACCACGCCAGATAACCATCGATTATGGCTACACCTTC
CASSPRQITIDYGYTF
>TRBJ2-7|once|TRBV2|TRBD1
TGTGCCGGGACACCTGGACAGGGGGCTTTTTACGAGCAGTACTTC
CAGTPGQGAFYEQYF
>TRBJ2-3|once|TRBV29-1|-
TGCAGCGTTGCAGGGAAAGATACGCAGTATTTT
CSVAGKDTQYF
>TRBJ1-1|-|TRBV29-1|TRBD1
TGCAGCGCCCAACCGCAGGGGGCGAGGACTGAAGCTTTCTTT
CSAQPQGARTEAFF
>TRBJ2-1|few|TRBV11-2|TRBD1
TGTGCCAGCAGCTTTGGTAGGGGGACAGACAATGAGCAGTTCTTC
CASSFGRGTDNEQFF
>TRBJ1-2|-|TRBV7-8|TRBD1
TGTGCCAGCAGCCATCCTGGCCTCGCAGGGGGCGGTAACTATGGCTACACCTTC
CASSHPGLAGGGNYGYTF
>TRBJ1-1|-|TRBV6-1|TRBD1
TGTGCCAGCAGTGAATGGACAGGGGGGGCCACTGAAGCTTTCTTT
CASSEWTGGATEAFF
>TRBJ1-5|-|TRBV6-1|-
TGTGCCAGCAGTGACACAGGGAATCAGCCCCAGCATTTT
CASSDTGNQPQHF
>TRBJ2-7|-|TRBV7-7|TRBD2
TGTGCTAGCAGCCCCTTGGGGACTAGCGACGACGAGCAGTACTTC
CASSPLGTSDDEQYF
>TRBJ2-2|-|TRBV27|TRBD2
TGTGCCAGCAGTGAAACGGGACTAGCGGGCGGGACCGGGGAGCTGTTTTTT
CASSETGLAGGTGELFF
>TRBJ1-1|-|TRBV4-1|-
TGCGCCAGCAGCCAAGATCCTGGGGCCATTGAAGCTTTCTTT
CASSQDPGAIEAFF
>TRBJ2-5|-|TRBV19|TRBD1
TGTGCCAGTAGTATTTGGACCACAGGGGGCTTGGGAGAGACCCAGTACTTC
CASSIWTTGGLGETQYF
>TRBJ2-3|-|TRBV6-5|-
TGTGCCAGCATACACAGCACAGATACGCAGTATTTT
CASIHSTDTQYF
>TRBJ2-7|few|TRBV6-5|-
TGTGCCAGCAGTTCTAATAGCGGCGGGTCCTACGAGCAGTACTTC
CASSSNSGGSYEQYF
>TRBJ2-7|-|TRBV25-1|-
TGTGCCAGCAGTGAATATAGGGGCGGGAACTACGAGCAGTACTTC
CASSEYRGGNYEQYF
>TRBJ2-4|-|TRBV2|-
TGTGCCAGCAGTGGGTTTAGCTTTCGGGGAAACCCGAGATCGGTAGCCAAAAACATTCAGTACTTC
CASSGFSFRGNPRSVAKNIQYF
>TRBJ2-1|-|TRBV4-1|-
TGCGCCAGCAGCCTACAGGGCCCTTACAATGAGCAGTTCTTC
CASSLQGPYNEQFF